This paragraph covers one TCR beta chain sequence. Its cognate antigen is unknown. Primers for the PCR totalled 60 Vbeta and 13 Jbeta. Measured with immunoSEQ multiplex PCR; TCRdb has only the in-frame clones, and not every one. The repertoire includes over 150,000 clones, 65% to 70% of them detected once, and roughly 4% sits in the top ten. The sample comes from a study of cytomegalovirus exposure and HLA in healthy donors. Study-level results: Only CMV serostatus was available as immune exposure information.

Looked up from germline, CDR1 is SGDLS and CDR2 is YYNGEE. This CDR3 has 15 residues. V lost 0 bases to trimming and J lost 4 bases, with 13 bases between them. This rearrangement joins TRBV9 to TRBJ1-2; a weak D match, TRBD1 (6 bases). The receptor comes from a woman between 18 and 29 years old in good health and CMV-seropositive. The sample consisted of PBMCs. The CDR3 region is CASSVGGHRAYGYTF. CDR3 nucleotides: TGTGCCAGCAGCGTAGGGGGACATCGGGCCTATGGCTACACCTTC.